This T cell receptor beta chain stems from a study of blood T cell repertoires in COVID-19. For the study at large: The samples span acute and convalescent COVID-19 from the United States, Italy and Spain. PBMCs, B-cell-depleted T cells, or T cells were the source of the cDNA or gDNA that made up the material.

As handled by the study authors: From reference gene primer amplification, estimates of nucleated cell counts were derived. Measured with immunoSEQ multiplex PCR; TCRdb has only the in-frame clones, and not every one. V, J and clone size reflect that table, while D and trimming were determined from the DNA. The sample lists more than 100,000 clones; around 81% were seen once. V lost 1 base to trimming and J lost 3 bases; unmatched junction nucleotides: 2. The V gene's germline CDR1 is GTSNPN and CDR2 SVGIG (reference sequence). CDR3 length: 14 amino acids. Sequencing was carried out using peripheral blood. The chain combines TRBV30 with TRBJ1-5; 8 bases are a match to TRBD1. This TCR derives from a woman aged 55-69 years with active or convalescent COVID-19. In DNA form, the CDR3 reads TGTGCCTGGAGTGGACAGGGGAACAATCAGCCCCAGCATTTT. Protein: CAWSGQGNNQPQHF.